The T cell receptor (beta chain) under discussion was sequenced for a study of radiotherapy plus CTLA-4 blockade in lung cancer. Overall study context: For approximately 19% of patients, objective responses occurred, and just over 30% had disease control.

Clones were sequenced by immunoSEQ multiplex PCR, and TCRdb holds only the in-frame ones, with some missing. The sample records about 100,000 clones, about four fifths being singletons. CDR1 is SGHNT, CDR2 YYREEE, per germline (reference sequence). V shed 0 bases, J shed 3 bases, and the junction held 2 bases outside the gene matches. CDR3 length: 15 amino acids. Ipilimumab-mediated CTLA-4 blockade plus focal radiation was given to patients having chemo-refractory metastatic non-small-cell lung cancer. The clonotype was recovered from a human donor with non-small cell lung cancer who had stable disease on radiotherapy plus ipilimumab. The source material was peripheral blood, sampled from a patient treated with radiotherapy plus ipilimumab. J is TRBJ2-5 and V is TRBV5-4; 10 bases match TRBD2. CDR3 DNA: TGTGCCAGCAGCTTGGCCAGCGGGAGGGAAGAGACCCAGTACTTC. It is translated as CASSLASGREETQYF.